The subject of this entry is one T cell receptor beta chain. The sample belongs to a study of blood T cell repertoires in COVID-19. Study at large: Sites in the United States, Italy and Spain provided acute and convalescent COVID-19 samples. The cDNA or gDNA used as material had been derived from T cells, B-cell-depleted T cells, or PBMCs.

The CDR3 runs 13 residues. V was cut by 0 bases and J by 7 bases, with 10 bases left in between. Germline V CDR1 and CDR2: GTSNPN, SVGIG (reference sequence). Per the authors' pipeline: Amplification with reference gene primers provided the estimates of nucleated cell counts. Assay: immunoSEQ multiplex PCR; the TCRdb copy retains only in-frame clones and omits some. V, J and clone size were drawn from that table, and D and trimming were deduced from the DNA. The sample shows some 110,000 clones, 87% of them seen only once. This receptor was obtained from a human donor in a cohort sampled during active COVID-19. V usage is TRBV30 and J usage is TRBJ2-1; D possibly corresponds to TRBD1 (5 bases). Sequenced input: peripheral blood. Here the CDR3 reads CAWSVFRANEQFF. DNA of the CDR3: TGTGCCTGGAGTGTTTTCAGGGCAAATGAGCAGTTCTTC.